This TCR beta chain was recorded in a study of cytomegalovirus exposure and HLA in healthy donors. At the level of the study: In an earlier analysis, around 120 million unique TCR beta sequences were found from some 200 million T cells.

This clone came up once. Its target is not known. There are 13 residues in the CDR3. Germline values: CDR1 SGHKS, CDR2 YYEKEE (reference sequence). V lost 4 bases, J lost 7 bases, and 14 bases lay in between. Study-level points and caveats: The likely origin of a cluster of highly shared sequence variants was a sequencing artifact.

PCR employed 60 Vbeta and 13 Jbeta primers. Using immunoSEQ multiplex PCR, the repertoire was profiled, and TCRdb retains in-frame clones only, with some absent. Of under 110,000 clones in the sample, approximately 82% were seen once. The specimen sequenced was PBMCs. V is TRBV5-5 and J is TRBJ1-2; D call uncertain. This clonotype was sampled from a man aged 35 to 55 in good health and CMV-seronegative. The CDR3 protein is CASSTEASSGYTF. In DNA form, the CDR3 reads TGTGCCAGCAGCACGGAGGCGAGTAGTGGCTACACCTTC. Supplemented by reference TRBV5-5 and TRBJ1-2, the full variable domain reads DAGVTQSPTHLIKTRGQQVTLRCSPISGHKSVSWYQQVLGQGPQFIFQYYEKEERGRGNFPDRFSARQFPNYSSELNVNALLLGDSALYLCASSTEASSGYTFGSGTRLTVV.